This T cell receptor beta chain originates from a study of blood T cell repertoires in COVID-19. Overall study: Samples came from the United States, Italy and Spain, spanning acute and convalescent COVID-19. Nucleic acid was either cDNA or gDNA, and it came from T cells, B-cell-depleted T cells, or PBMCs.

Trimming removed 11 bases at V and 4 bases at J, with 12 bases between. There are 12 residues in the CDR3. The germline V gene has CDR1 ENHRY and CDR2 SYGVKD. The authors' processing: For nucleated cells, counts were estimated from reference gene primer amplification. Clones were sequenced by immunoSEQ multiplex PCR, and TCRdb holds only the in-frame ones, with some missing. V, J and clone size derive from that table, while D and trimming were established from the DNA sequence. Seen here are 100,000 or so clones, roughly 76% observed once, and the top ten hold roughly 9.4%. Sequencing used peripheral blood. The receptor's source is a woman in her seventies with acute or convalescent COVID-19. The chain has TRBV10-3 and TRBJ1-3; D gene unclear. CDR3 coding DNA: TGTGCCTCAGTGGGCAGGGGAAACACCATATATTTT. This sequence encodes CASVGRGNTIYF.